Reported below is one T cell receptor beta chain. The sample originates from a study of blood T cell repertoires in COVID-19. Overall study: COVID-19 samples from acute and convalescent phases originated in the United States, Italy and Spain.

Germline V gene data show CDR1 as SGHDN and CDR2 as FVKESK. CDR3 length: 15 residues. Trimming cost V 0 bases and J 4 bases, with 13 bases left between them. Study processing details: Nucleated cell counts were estimated from reference gene primer amplification. Some clones are missing from TCRdb's copy, which holds only in-frame ones; the method was immunoSEQ multiplex PCR. V, J and clone size derive from that table, while D and trimming were established from the DNA sequence. In the table there are some 240,000 clones, around 90% of which are singletons. Input material: peripheral blood. The source is a woman aged 70 to 79 with COVID-19, enrolled during active disease. The chain joins TRBV14 to TRBJ2-7; a possible D gene is TRBD2 (7 bases). CDR3 DNA sequence: TGTGCCAGCAGCCAAGAGGGCGGGGGCCTTTACGAGCAGTACTTC. It translates to CASSQEGGGLYEQYF.